This TCR beta chain was sequenced during a study of T cell responses to AZD1222 COVID-19 vaccine. This clone was recorded once. Its target is not known. Measured with immunoSEQ multiplex PCR; TCRdb has only the in-frame clones, and not every one. The data contain 130,000 to 150,000 clones, more than 70% of them singletons. This CDR3 has 13 amino acids. V dropped 0 bases and J dropped 7 bases, with 10 bases sitting between them. Germline V gives CDR1 SGHNT, CDR2 YYREEE (reference sequence). The study's findings and limits: The sample set comprised mostly white British donors with more females, and clonal diversity was possibly underestimated.

The sample in question was peripheral blood, obtained 28 days after the second AZD1222 dose. The chain carries TRBV5-4 and TRBJ1-2; the D gene is possibly TRBD1 (5 bases). The sequence was collected from an adult who received the AZD1222 COVID-19 vaccine. The CDR3 DNA reads as TGTGCCAGCAGCTTGGCCGGGACCGGTGGCTACACCTTC. Protein sequence: CASSLAGTGGYTF.